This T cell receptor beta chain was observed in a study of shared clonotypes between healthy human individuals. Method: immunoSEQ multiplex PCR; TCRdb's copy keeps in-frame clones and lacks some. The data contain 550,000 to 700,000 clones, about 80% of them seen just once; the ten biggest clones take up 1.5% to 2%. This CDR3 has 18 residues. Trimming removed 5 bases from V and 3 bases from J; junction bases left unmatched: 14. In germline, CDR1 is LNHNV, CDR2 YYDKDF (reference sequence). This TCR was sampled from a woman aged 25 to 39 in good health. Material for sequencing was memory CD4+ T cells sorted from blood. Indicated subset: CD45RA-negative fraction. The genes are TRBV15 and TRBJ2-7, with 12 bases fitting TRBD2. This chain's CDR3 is CATSSLLASGRAFYEQYF. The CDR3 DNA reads TGTGCCACCAGCTCCCTTTTGGCTAGCGGGAGGGCATTCTACGAGCAGTACTTC.